A single sample is the source of the 10 T cell receptor beta chains below, sequenced in a study of T cells in Graves' hyperthyroidism and ophthalmopathy. What was amplified from RNA transcripts were TCR beta CDR3 regions. The HTBI set primed first-round TCR CDR3 RT-PCR. TCRdb independently ran MiXCR on the multiplex PCR reads; one entry per CDR3 protein. The sample consists of approximately 700,000 distinct CDR3 sequences, roughly 46% of them appearing once. Specimen: peripheral blood or thyroid tissue (not recorded which). The receptors derive from an adult man with Graves' disease, either hyperthyroidism or ophthalmopathy (not recorded which).

The J gene is TRBJ1-2, the V gene TRBV25-1; tentative D call: TRBD1 (5 bases). The CDR3 loop spans 16 amino acids. Germline V gene data show CDR1 as MGHDK and CDR2 as SYGVNS. V was cut by 6 bases and J by 2 bases, with 19 bases left in between. CDR3 sequence reads: CASSPGPFTGNYGYTF. The DNA of the CDR3 is TGTGCCAGCAGCCCAGGCCCTTTTACAGGAAACTATGGCTACACCTTC.

The chain links TRBV5-1 to TRBJ1-1, with D perhaps TRBD1 (5 bases). The germline CDR1 and CDR2 sequences are SGHRS and YFSETQ. V gave up 4 bases and J gave up 4 bases, with 14 bases separating them. CDR3 length equals 14 residues. For the CDR3, the DNA is TGCGCCAGCAGCCAAGATCTCGGGGGCACTGAAGCTTTCTTT. It specifies CASSQDLGGTEAFF.

The chain couples TRBV9 to TRBJ2-2; the match to TRBD2 covers 8 bases. The CDR3 has 14 residues. The V gene's germline CDR1 is SGDLS and CDR2 YYNGEE. Trimming cost V 7 bases and J 5 bases; bases outside gene matches: 7. DNA for the CDR3: TGTGCCAGCGGCGAGCGGGGGCGGACCGGGGAGCTGTTTTTT. Its protein product is CASGERGRTGELFF.

This clonotype was recorded at least ten times. V is TRBV2 and J is TRBJ1-5; D unclear. Germline V gene lookup returns CDR1 SNHLY and CDR2 FYNNEI. V shed 6 bases and J shed 4 bases, with 4 bases lying between them. The length of the CDR3 is 11 residues. The CDR3 DNA sequence: TGTGCCAGCAGAGAAAATCAGCCCCAGCATTTT. Translating gives CASRENQPQHF.

The chain has TRBV29-1 and TRBJ2-7, with 7 bases matching TRBD1. This CDR3 comprises 13 residues. Looked up from germline, CDR1 is SQVTM and CDR2 is ANQGSEA. Losses at the gene ends were 6 bases for V and 0 bases for J; bases not matched to a gene: 5. The CDR3 protein is CSVGDSASYEQYF. In DNA, the CDR3 is TGCAGCGTAGGGGACAGTGCCTCCTACGAGCAGTACTTC.

The chain uses TRBV19 and TRBJ1-5; D possibly corresponds to TRBD1 (6 bases). The CDR3 is 14 amino acids. Trimming cost V 11 bases and J 6 bases, with 20 bases left between them. Germline loops: CDR1 LNHDA, CDR2 SQIVND (reference sequence). CDR3 nucleotide sequence: TGTGCCTGGAGTGGCCAGGGGATGGGTCAGCCCCAGCATTTT. It specifies CAWSGQGMGQPQHF.

The chain recombines TRBV7-2 with TRBJ1-4; possible D gene TRBD1, 5 bases. Per the germline V gene, CDR1 is SGHTA and CDR2 is FQGNSA. The CDR3 is 15 amino acids. The V gene lost 5 bases and the J gene lost 3 bases, with 13 bases spanning the gap. The CDR3 bases are TGTGCCAGCAGCAGACGGGGGAGATCTAATGAAAAACTGTTTTTT. Its protein product is CASSRRGRSNEKLFF.

V gene TRBV4-1 combines with J gene TRBJ1-5; TRBD1 might be the D (5 bases). CDR3 length equals 13 residues. Looked up from germline, CDR1 is MGHRA and CDR2 is YSYEKL. The V end lost 6 bases, the J end lost 11 bases, and 17 bases lay between the germline ends. The CDR3 loop is CASSYRLTGTQHF. In DNA form, the CDR3 reads TGCGCCAGCAGTTACAGGCTTACGGGGACCCAGCATTTT.

This clonotype was found many times. This chain connects TRBV2 to TRBJ1-3; D perhaps matches TRBD1 (6 bases). The germline CDR1 and CDR2 sequences are SNHLY and FYNNEI. The CDR3 runs to 15 residues. V was trimmed by 6 bases and J by 0 bases, leaving 12 bases between them. This chain's CDR3 is CASRDQGRSGNTIYF. In DNA, the CDR3 is TGTGCCAGCAGGGATCAGGGGCGCTCTGGAAACACCATATATTTT. The full variable domain, its missing parts supplied by reference TRBV2 and TRBJ1-3, is EPEVTQTPSHQVTQMGQEVILRCVPISNHLYFYWYRQILGQKVEFLVSFYNNEISEKSEIFDDQFSVERPDGSNFTLKIRSTKLEDSAMYFCASRDQGRSGNTIYFGEGSWLTVV.

The chain recombines TRBV20-1 with TRBJ2-5; 8 bases agree with TRBD2. Germline CDR1 reads DFQATT; CDR2 reads SNEGSKA (reference sequence). V trimming: 6 bases; J trimming: 1 base; junction bases outside the gene matches: 7. The CDR3 consists of 14 residues. CDR3 nucleotide sequence: TGCAGTGCCAATCCTAGCGGGCTCCAAGAGACCCAGTACTTC. Its protein product is CSANPSGLQETQYF.